Each of the 20 T cell receptor beta chains below was sequenced from the same sample in a study of Graves' ophthalmopathy and Graves' hyperthyroidism. RNA transcripts were the source from which TCR beta CDR3 regions were amplified. HTBI-primed RT-PCR formed the first round, and a multiplex PCR formed the second. TCRdb passed the multiplex PCR reads through MiXCR, listing each CDR3 protein once. Of around 1.1 million distinct CDR3 sequences listed, 35% to 45% were seen once; the top ten hold roughly 10%. Sample: peripheral blood or thyroid tissue (not recorded which). The source of these receptors is an adult man with Graves' hyperthyroidism.

This clonotype turned up a few times. The rearrangement links TRBV7-8 to TRBJ1-5, with 7 nucleotides matching TRBD1. The CDR3 runs 14 residues. The V gene end was trimmed by 7 bases and the J gene end by 4 bases; junction bases not matched to a gene: 7. Germline loops: CDR1 SGHVS, CDR2 FQNEAQ. The CDR3 DNA follows: TGTGCCAGCATCGAGACAGGGTTTAATCAGCCCCAGCATTTT. Translating gives CASIETGFNQPQHF.

The sample holds many counts of this clonotype. The V and J genes are TRBV7-9 and TRBJ2-3; 7 bases agree with TRBD2. Germline CDR1 and CDR2: SEHNR and FQNEAQ (reference sequence). V shed 4 bases and J 5 bases; nucleotides not matched to a gene: 9. This CDR3 contains 15 residues. CDR3 DNA sequence: TGTGCCAGCAGCTCGCTAGCGGAGAAACGAGATACGCAGTATTTT. It is translated as CASSSLAEKRDTQYF.

The gene calls are TRBV7-8 and TRBJ2-2; TRBD1 agrees at 9 bases. J lost 7 bases, V lost 2 bases, and 11 bases had no gene match. This CDR3 contains 17 residues. Germline lookup yields CDR1 SGHVS and CDR2 FQNEAQ. Here the CDR3 DNA reads TGTGCCAGCAGCTTACGTGCCCGACAGGGGGTTGGCGGGGAGCTGTTTTTT. It yields the protein CASSLRARQGVGGELFF.

There are many counts of this clonotype. The V call is TRBV5-1, the J call TRBJ2-7, with D perhaps given as TRBD1 or TRBD2 (5 bases each). CDR1 is SGHRS and CDR2 is YFSETQ in the germline V gene. This CDR3 has 14 residues. The ends were cut back, 4 bases at V and 2 bases at J, with 13 bases in the middle. CDR3 loop: CASSKTGTAYEQYF. The CDR3 region has the DNA TGCGCCAGCAGCAAGACCGGGACCGCCTACGAGCAGTACTTC. The entire variable domain, with the rest obtained from reference TRBV5-1 and TRBJ2-7, is as follows: KAGVTQTPRYLIKTRGQQVTLSCSPISGHRSVSWYQQTPGQGLQFLFEYFSETQRNKGNFPGRFSGRQFSNSRSEMNVSTLELGDSALYLCASSKTGTAYEQYFGPGTRLTVT.

This clonotype was observed at least ten times. The chain has TRBV20-1 and TRBJ1-1; TRBD1 matches at 11 bases. The CDR3 runs to 15 residues. V dropped 0 bases and J dropped 11; count of bases not matched to a gene: 11. The V gene's germline CDR1 is DFQATT and CDR2 SNEGSKA (reference sequence). The CDR3 DNA is TGCAGTGCTAGAGACGATCAGGACAGGGGGCAAGCGGCTTTCTTT. Translating gives CSARDDQDRGQAAFF.

The rearrangement links TRBV25-1 to TRBJ2-5, with D possibly called TRBD1 or TRBD2 (5 bases each). CDR3 length: 14 amino acids. Trimming removed 8 bases at V and 5 bases at J, with 18 bases between. Germline loops: CDR1 MGHDK, CDR2 SYGVNS. The CDR3 bases are TGTGCCAGCTTACTCAGGGAGAGGTATGAGACCCAGTACTTC. Protein sequence: CASLLRERYETQYF.

This clonotype has ten or more counts. The V and J genes are TRBV29-1 and TRBJ1-1, with 8 bases aligning to TRBD1. CDR1 is SQVTM, CDR2 ANQGSEA, per germline. V was clipped by 4 bases and J by 5 bases; unmatched bases: 3. This CDR3 spans 12 amino acids. The CDR3 loop is CSVVTGGTEAFF. The CDR3, as DNA: TGCAGCGTTGTAACAGGGGGGACTGAAGCTTTCTTT.

The count of this clonotype is one. This chain uses TRBV29-1 with TRBJ1-5; D is uncertain. This CDR3 has 11 residues. V gave up 4 bases and J gave up 9 bases, with 10 bases separating them. Germline V gives CDR1 SQVTM, CDR2 ANQGSEA. CDR3 nucleotides: TGCAGCGTTGGGTACAACGGGCCCCAGCATTTT. Protein sequence: CSVGYNGPQHF.

This clonotype has at least ten counts. The V call is TRBV7-9, the J call TRBJ2-5; TRBD2 is a possible D gene (6 bases). CDR1 is SEHNR and CDR2 is FQNEAQ in the germline V gene (reference sequence). The CDR3 extends over 15 amino acids. V dropped 6 bases and J dropped 1 base, with 15 bases sitting between them. The CDR3 loop reads CASSKSDGSQETQYF. CDR3 in DNA: TGTGCCAGCAGTAAAAGCGACGGGAGCCAAGAGACCCAGTACTTC.

The chain has TRBV15 and TRBJ2-2, with D hard to call. Germline CDR1 and CDR2: LNHNV and YYDKDF (reference sequence). The CDR3 runs to 12 residues. Trimming cost V 0 bases and J 9 bases, with 5 bases left between them. CDR3 amino acids: CATSRDPRELFF. The CDR3 DNA reads TGTGCCACCAGCAGAGATCCCAGGGAGCTGTTTTTT.

This chain uses TRBV20-1 with TRBJ2-7, with 13 bases lining up with TRBD2. Trimming at V came to 6 bases and at J to 3 bases, leaving 5 bases not matched to a gene. Germline loops: CDR1 DFQATT, CDR2 SNEGSKA (reference sequence). The CDR3 is 14 residues long. In DNA, the CDR3 is TGCAGTGCAACTAGCGGGAGGGCAGGCTACGAGCAGTACTTC. It codes for CSATSGRAGYEQYF.

This clonotype has only a few counts. The chain links TRBV7-2 to TRBJ1-1; D unresolved. The length of the CDR3 is 13 residues. V was cut by 1 base and J by 6 bases, with 9 bases left in between. Germline CDR1 reads SGHTA; CDR2 reads FQGNSA. The DNA of the CDR3 is TGTGCCAGCAGCTTAGTAGGTACTCCTGAAGCTTTCTTT. It codes for CASSLVGTPEAFF. Based on the CDR3 plus reference TRBV7-2 and TRBJ1-1, the full variable domain is GAGVSQSPSNKVTEKGKDVELRCDPISGHTALYWYRQSLGQGLEFLIYFQGNSAPDKSGLPSDRFSAERTGGSVSTLTIQRTQQEDSAVYLCASSLVGTPEAFFGQGTRLTVV.

The chain couples TRBV29-1 to TRBJ1-1; TRBD1 might be the D (5 bases). CDR1 is SQVTM, CDR2 ANQGSEA, per germline. This CDR3 has 13 residues. The V end lost 4 bases, the J end lost 7 bases, and 16 bases lay between the germline ends. CDR3 DNA: TGCAGCGTTGGCATGGGGGGGAGGGATGAAGCTTTCTTT. This encodes CSVGMGGRDEAFF.

V gene TRBV28 combines with J gene TRBJ1-2; D gene unclear. CDR1 and CDR2 (germline): MDHEN, SYDVKM. The V end lost 3 bases, the J end lost 2 bases, and 10 bases lay between the germline ends. The CDR3 length is 14 residues. CDR3 in amino acids: CASSFLLGNYGYTF. The CDR3 nucleotides read TGTGCCAGCAGTTTTTTGCTGGGGAACTATGGCTACACCTTC.

This clonotype was detected a few times. The chain combines TRBV5-1 with TRBJ1-1, with a tentative D call TRBD1 (5 bases). The CDR3 spans 15 residues. V gave up 4 bases and J gave up 4 bases, with 17 bases separating them. The germline CDR1 and CDR2 sequences are SGHRS and YFSETQ. The DNA of the CDR3 is TGCGCCAGCAGCGGAGAGGGGCCGGGGGGCACTGAAGCTTTCTTT. Translation: CASSGEGPGGTEAFF.

The gene calls are TRBV29-1 and TRBJ1-2; 7 bases align to TRBD1. Trimming cost V 4 bases and J 10 bases; bases outside gene matches: 6. Germline CDR1 reads SQVTM; CDR2 reads ANQGSEA. This CDR3 contains 11 residues. CDR3 DNA sequence: TGCAGCGTTGGTATCGGGACAGTCTACACCTTC. Translated: CSVGIGTVYTF.

The rearrangement joins TRBV10-2 to TRBJ1-5, with no clear D. The ends were cut back, 3 bases at V and 14 bases at J, with 11 bases in the middle. There are 11 residues in the CDR3. The germline CDR1 and CDR2 sequences are WSHSY and SAAADI. The CDR3 here is CASSDVRREHF. CDR3 nucleotides: TGCGCCAGCAGTGACGTCCGGCGCGAGCATTTT.

Only a few counts were recorded for this clonotype. The V gene is TRBV4-1, the J gene TRBJ1-6; 11 bases align to TRBD1. V gave up 2 bases and J gave up 9 bases; unmatched junction bases: 6. The length of the CDR3 is 16 residues. Germline V gene sequence: CDR1 MGHRA, CDR2 YSYEKL. CDR3 residues: CASSQPRGTGGSPLHF. CDR3 nucleotides: TGCGCCAGCAGCCAACCGCGAGGGACAGGGGGTTCACCCCTCCACTTT.

The chain couples TRBV7-9 to TRBJ1-2, with D hard to call. There are 11 residues in the CDR3. With 6 bases removed from V and 10 bases from J, the gap between germline ends came to 12 bases. Germline CDR1 and CDR2: SEHNR and FQNEAQ (reference sequence). The DNA for the CDR3 is TGTGCCAGCAGAGCGGGTGGGGACTACACCTTC. It translates to CASRAGGDYTF.

The gene calls are TRBV5-5 and TRBJ1-1; 9 nucleotides align to TRBD1. The CDR3 is 15 amino acids. Trimming cost V 3 bases and J 10 bases; bases outside gene matches: 13. Germline CDR1 reads SGHKS; CDR2 reads YYEKEE (reference sequence). CDR3 residues: CASSSNPGQGLRAFF. The DNA for the CDR3 is TGTGCCAGCAGCTCCAATCCGGGACAGGGCCTGCGAGCTTTCTTT.